What follows is one T cell receptor (beta chain) and its context. Its antigen is currently unknown. TCRdb re-called the 5' RACE reads with MiXCR, one entry per CDR3 protein. The table shows 98,000 or so distinct CDR3 sequences, with roughly 9.6% occurring only once. CDR3 length: 13 residues. V gave up 3 bases and J gave up 0 bases, with 5 bases separating them. The germline V gene encodes CDR1 MDHEN and CDR2 SYDVKM. The data originate from a study of early T cells in non-severe SARS-CoV-2 infection. Background on the study: Investigators sequenced bulk RNA drawn from unsorted whole blood, and chains remained unpaired. Study-level results: Lookups in VDJdb leaned toward anti-spike CD8 responses and missed private and CD4 specificities.

Material: whole blood. This TCR was recovered from an adult who was a healthcare worker with PCR-confirmed SARS-CoV-2 infection or an uninfected control (not recorded which). This chain joins TRBV28 and TRBJ1-1, with D uncertain. In DNA, the CDR3 is TGTGCCAGCAGTTTCCCATTGAACACTGAAGCTTTCTTT. Translation: CASSFPLNTEAFF.